This TCR beta chain came from a study of blood T cell repertoires in COVID-19. On the study more broadly: Whether acute or convalescent, the COVID-19 samples came from the United States, Italy and Spain. Sources were T cells, B-cell-depleted T cells, or PBMCs; the material itself was cDNA or gDNA.

The germline V and J ends were trimmed by 4 bases and 4 bases, with 13 bases remaining between them. Germline CDR1 and CDR2: MNHEY and SMNVEV (reference sequence). CDR3 length equals 14 residues. Which cohort a participant joined came from the clinical history participants gave. Using immunoSEQ multiplex PCR, the repertoire was profiled, and TCRdb retains in-frame clones only, with some absent. The data contain fewer than 300,000 clones, roughly 85% of them singletons. This TCR derives from a woman between 45 and 65 years old who had recovered from COVID-19. Sequencing input: PBMCs or T cells enriched from blood (not recorded which). The V and J genes are TRBV27 and TRBJ1-1, with D maybe TRBD1 (6 bases). The CDR3 here is CASSSNRARTEAFF. For the CDR3, the DNA is TGTGCCAGCAGTTCCAACAGGGCTCGCACTGAAGCTTTCTTT.